This record looks at one TCR beta chain sequence and its context. Germline V gene data show CDR1 as SGHAT and CDR2 as FQDESV (reference sequence). Deletions cut 6 bases from V and 5 bases from J, with 11 bases between. The CDR3 spans 14 residues. Under the authors' procedure: Cell counts per sample came from amplifying reference gene primers. Clones were read by immunoSEQ multiplex PCR, and TCRdb kept only the in-frame ones, dropping some. Clonal size and the V and J genes are those of that table, whereas D and trimming came from the DNA. The sample carries tens of thousands of clones, roughly 86% recorded once. These data are taken from a study of blood T cell repertoires in COVID-19. About the study: COVID-19 samples from acute and convalescent phases originated in the United States, Italy and Spain. PBMCs, B-cell-depleted T cells, or T cells were the source of the cDNA or gDNA that made up the material.

The sample was peripheral blood. The chain is built from TRBV11-1 and TRBJ1-6; D might be TRBD1 (6 bases). The sequence derives from a woman aged 45 to 65 with acute or convalescent COVID-19. CDR3 bases: TGTGCCAGCAGGATGGGGGCCAATAATTCACCCCTCCACTTT. This gives the protein CASRMGANNSPLHF.